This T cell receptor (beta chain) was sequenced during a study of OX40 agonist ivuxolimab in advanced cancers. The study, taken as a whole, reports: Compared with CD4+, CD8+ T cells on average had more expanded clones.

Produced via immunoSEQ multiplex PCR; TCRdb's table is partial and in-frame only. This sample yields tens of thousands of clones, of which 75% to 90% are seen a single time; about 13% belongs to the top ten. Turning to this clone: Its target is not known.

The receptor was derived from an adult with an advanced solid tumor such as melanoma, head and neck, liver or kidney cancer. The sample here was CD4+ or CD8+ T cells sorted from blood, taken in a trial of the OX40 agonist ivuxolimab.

The CDR3 here is CASSLRGINLIQETQYF. The CDR3 region has the DNA TGTGCCAGCAGCTTACGGGGGATTAACTTAATACAAGAGACCCAGTACTTC. The V gene is TRBV7-8, the J gene TRBJ2-5; TRBD2 is a possible D gene (6 bases). The germline V gene has CDR1 SGHVS and CDR2 FQNEAQ. V was cut by 2 bases and J by 2 bases, with 18 bases left in between. CDR3 size: 17 residues.